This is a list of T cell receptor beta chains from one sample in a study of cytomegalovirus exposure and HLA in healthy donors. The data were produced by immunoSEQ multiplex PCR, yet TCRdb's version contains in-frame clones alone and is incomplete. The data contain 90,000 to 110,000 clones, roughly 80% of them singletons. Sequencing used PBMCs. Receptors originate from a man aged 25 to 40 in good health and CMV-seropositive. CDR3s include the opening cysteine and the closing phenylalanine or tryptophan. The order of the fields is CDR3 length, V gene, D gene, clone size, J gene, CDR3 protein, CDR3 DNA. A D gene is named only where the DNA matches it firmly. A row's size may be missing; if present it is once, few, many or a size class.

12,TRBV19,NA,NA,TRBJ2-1,CASIGAPSEQFF,TGTGCCAGTATAGGGGCCCCGTCCGAGCAGTTCTTC
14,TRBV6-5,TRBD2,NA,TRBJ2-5,CASSPWGGQETQYF,TGTGCCAGCAGCCCCTGGGGGGGCCAAGAGACCCAGTACTTC
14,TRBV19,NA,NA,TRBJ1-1,CASSNWGQGTEAFF,TGTGCCAGTAGTAATTGGGGCCAGGGAACTGAAGCTTTCTTT
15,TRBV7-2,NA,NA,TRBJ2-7,CASSGRGGRWEEQYF,TGTGCCAGCAGCGGGCGTGGGGGCAGGTGGGAGGAGCAGTACTTC
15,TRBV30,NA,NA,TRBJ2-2,CAWSVKGVGTGELFF,TGTGCCTGGAGTGTAAAGGGAGTAGGTACCGGGGAGCTGTTTTTT
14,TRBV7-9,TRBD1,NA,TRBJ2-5,CASSSSTGAETQYF,TGTGCCAGCAGCTCTTCGACAGGGGCAGAGACCCAGTACTTC
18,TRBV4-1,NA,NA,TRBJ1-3,CASSRALSGFLLGNTIYF,TGCGCCAGCAGCCGAGCCCTTTCGGGGTTTTTGTTAGGAAACACCATATATTTT
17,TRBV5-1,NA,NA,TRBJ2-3,CASSLGLRTPSTDTQYF,TGCGCCAGCAGCCTGGGACTCCGAACACCAAGCACAGATACGCAGTATTTT
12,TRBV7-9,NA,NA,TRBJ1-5,CASSYGDQPQHF,TGTGCCAGCAGCTACGGGGATCAGCCCCAGCATTTT
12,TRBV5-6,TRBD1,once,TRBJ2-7,CASSPTGHEQYF,TGTGCCAGCAGCCCGACAGGGCACGAGCAGTACTTC
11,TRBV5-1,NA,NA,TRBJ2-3,CASSFEDTQYF,TGCGCCAGCAGCTTTGAGGATACGCAGTATTTT
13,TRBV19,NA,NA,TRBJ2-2,CASSPPGAGELFF,TGTGCCAGTAGCCCCCCCGGGGCCGGGGAGCTGTTTTTT
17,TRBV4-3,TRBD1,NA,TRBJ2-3,CASSQVLRDRGTDTQYF,TGCGCCAGCAGCCAAGTCTTGCGGGACAGGGGCACAGATACGCAGTATTTT
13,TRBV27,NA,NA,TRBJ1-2,CASSLSKGASCTF,TGTGCCAGCAGTTTATCAAAGGGAGCATCGTGCACCTTC
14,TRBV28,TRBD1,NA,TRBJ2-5,CASSFRQGQETQYF,TGTGCCAGCAGTTTCAGACAGGGTCAGGAGACCCAGTACTTC
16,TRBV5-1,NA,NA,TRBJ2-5,CASSLGVALGRETQYF,TGCGCCAGCAGCTTGGGGGTGGCTCTAGGCCGAGAGACCCAGTACTTC
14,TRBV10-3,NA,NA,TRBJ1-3,CAISRERAGNTIYF,TGTGCCATCAGCAGGGAACGGGCTGGAAACACCATATATTTT
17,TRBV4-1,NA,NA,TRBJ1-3,CASSQDKRGKAGNTIYF,TGCGCCAGCAGCCAAGATAAAAGGGGCAAAGCTGGAAACACCATATATTTT
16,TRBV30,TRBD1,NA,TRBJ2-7,CAWSVQRTGVTYEQYF,TGTGCCTGGAGTGTACAAAGGACAGGGGTTACCTACGAGCAGTACTTC
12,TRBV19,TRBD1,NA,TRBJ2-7,CASSAGGYEQYF,TGTGCCAGTAGTGCAGGGGGCTACGAGCAGTACTTC
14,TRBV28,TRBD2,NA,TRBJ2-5,CASKSGTQRETQYF,TGTGCCAGCAAAAGCGGGACGCAAAGAGAGACCCAGTACTTC
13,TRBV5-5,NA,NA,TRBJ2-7,CASSLRTVYEQYF,TGTGCCAGCAGCTTGAGGACAGTCTACGAGCAGTACTTC
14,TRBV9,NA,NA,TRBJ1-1,CASSVGGMVAEAFF,TGTGCCAGCAGCGTGGGGGGGATGGTCGCTGAAGCTTTCTTT
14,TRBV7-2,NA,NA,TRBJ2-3,CASKLGGWLDTQYF,TGTGCCAGTAAACTGGGGGGATGGTTAGATACGCAGTATTTT
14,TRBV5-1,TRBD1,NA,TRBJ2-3,CASSSRGYGDTQYF,TGCGCCAGCAGCTCCAGGGGGTATGGAGATACGCAGTATTTT
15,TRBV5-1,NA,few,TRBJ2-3,CASSFIGDTTDTQYF,TGCGCCAGCAGCTTTATAGGGGACACCACAGATACGCAGTATTTT